Each of the 14 T cell receptor beta chains below was sequenced from the same sample in a study of shared clonotypes between healthy human individuals. Terminally differentiated effector memory CD45RA+ cells were left out of the naive CD8 fraction, which was CD45RO-negative and positively selected for CCR7. Assay used: immunoSEQ multiplex PCR; TCRdb lists only in-frame clones, some missing. The sample has around 2,000,000 clones; around 96% are singletons. The sample comprised naive CD8+ T cells sorted from blood. The receptors were sampled from a man between 18 and 29 years old in good health.

CDR3 coding DNA: TGTGCCAGCAGCTGGGGACAGGGGCGAGAGACCCAGTACTTC. It translates to CASSWGQGRETQYF. The chain combines TRBV5-6 with TRBJ2-5; TRBD1 aligns across 10 bases. Trimming cost V 3 bases and J 4 bases; bases outside gene matches: 3. CDR3 length: 14 amino acids. CDR1 SGHDT and CDR2 YYEEEE come from the germline V gene.

The genes are TRBV4-1 and TRBJ2-7; no firm D call. Per germline, CDR1 MGHRA and CDR2 YSYEKL. The CDR3 has 13 residues. Trimming took off 5 bases at V and 2 bases at J, with 10 bases between the two ends. DNA of the CDR3: TGCGCCAGCAGCTGGGCGGAAACCTACGAGCAGTACTTC. Translation gives CASSWAETYEQYF.

The chain carries TRBV7-9 and TRBJ1-5; maybe TRBD1 (5 bases). Between the trimmed V and J ends, which lost 4 bases and 8 bases, there was a span of 15 bases. The CDR3 is 14 residues long. Germline-derived CDR1 and CDR2 are SEHNR and FQNEAQ (reference sequence). The CDR3 here is CASSSIGGIEPQHF. The CDR3 coding sequence is TGTGCCAGCAGCTCCATCGGGGGTATAGAGCCCCAGCATTTT.

The rearrangement joins TRBV7-6 to TRBJ1-4, with D perhaps TRBD1 (6 bases). Germline assignment: CDR1 SGHVS and CDR2 FNYEAQ. This CDR3 has 16 amino acids. The V end lost 8 bases, the J end lost 3 bases, and 19 bases lay between the germline ends. The CDR3 loop is CASAQLVGASNEKLFF. For the CDR3, the DNA is TGTGCCAGCGCCCAACTGGTGGGGGCGTCTAATGAAAAACTGTTTTTT. The full variable domain, rest sourced from reference TRBV7-6 and TRBJ1-4, is GAGVSQSPRYKVTKRGQDVALRCDPISGHVSLYWYRQALGQGPEFLTYFNYEAQQDKSGLPNDRFSAERPEGSISTLTIQRTEQRDSAMYRCASAQLVGASNEKLFFGSGTQLSVL.

The chain links TRBV5-1 to TRBJ2-7; D is perhaps TRBD2 (6 bases). This CDR3 spans 16 amino acids. The V and J ends lost 0 bases and 4 bases respectively, with 17 bases between them. Germline V gene sequence: CDR1 SGHRS, CDR2 YFSETQ. The CDR3 protein is CASSLEGTGGPYEQYF. CDR3 DNA sequence: TGCGCCAGCAGCTTGGAAGGGACCGGAGGGCCTTACGAGCAGTACTTC.

The J gene is TRBJ2-7, the V gene TRBV7-3; the D gene is possibly TRBD2 (5 bases). The CDR3 length is 15 residues. Trimming took 5 bases from V and 1 from J, leaving 15 bases between them. Germline V CDR1 and CDR2: SGHTA, FQGTGA. The CDR3 reads CASSASRGLSYEQYF. CDR3 bases: TGTGCCAGCAGCGCCTCGAGAGGGTTATCCTACGAGCAGTACTTC. Together with reference TRBV7-3 and TRBJ2-7, the CDR3 gives the full variable domain: GAGVSQTPSNKVTEKGKYVELRCDPISGHTALYWYRQSLGQGPEFLIYFQGTGAADDSGLPNDRFFAVRPEGSVSTLKIQRTERGDSAVYLCASSASRGLSYEQYFGPGTRLTVT.

V usage is TRBV18 and J usage is TRBJ2-5; D is perhaps TRBD1 (6 bases). The J call may be incorrect, as the DNA end agrees better with TRBJ2-7. Looked up from germline, CDR1 is KGHSH and CDR2 is LQKENI. The CDR3 is 16 amino acids. Written as DNA, the CDR3 is TGTGCCAGCTCATTTGCTCGGACAGAGCTACTCTACGAGCAGTACTTC. This sequence encodes CASSFARTELLYEQYF.

The chain links TRBV29-1 to TRBJ2-1; 8 bases align to TRBD1. This CDR3 is built from 17 residues. Looked up from germline, CDR1 is SQVTM and CDR2 is ANQGSEA. After removal of 6 bases from V and 4 bases from J, the junction contained 17 bases not matched to a gene. DNA for the CDR3: TGCAGCGTCGTCCCGGGACAGGTTTGGACGCTTTACAATGAGCAGTTCTTC. Its translation: CSVVPGQVWTLYNEQFF.

The V and J genes are TRBV5-1 and TRBJ2-1; no firm D call. CDR3 size: 15 residues. The V gene's germline CDR1 is SGHRS and CDR2 YFSETQ. The V end lost 2 bases, the J end lost 4 bases, and 13 bases lay between the germline ends. CDR3 residues: CASSFTVSLYNEQFF. CDR3 DNA: TGCGCCAGCAGCTTTACAGTTTCCCTTTACAATGAGCAGTTCTTC.

The chain joins TRBV10-1 to TRBJ2-7, with 8 bases lining up with TRBD1. The V gene end was trimmed by 2 bases and the J gene end by 3 bases; junction bases not matched to a gene: 9. The germline gives CDR1 WNHNN, CDR2 SYGVQD (reference sequence). This CDR3 comprises 16 residues. The CDR3 is CASSEQGATFLYEQYF. The CDR3 region has the DNA TGCGCCAGCAGTGAGCAGGGGGCAACCTTTCTCTACGAGCAGTACTTC.

The chain joins TRBV7-9 to TRBJ1-4; 10 bases are shared with TRBD1. The trim removed 2 bases at V and 6 bases at J, leaving 3 bases unmatched. CDR3 length: 15 residues. Germline V gene sequence: CDR1 SEHNR, CDR2 FQNEAQ (reference sequence). The CDR3 protein is CASSLLGTGDEKLFF. For the CDR3, the DNA is TGTGCCAGCAGCTTACTGGGGACAGGGGATGAAAAACTGTTTTTT. Variable domain in full (rest from reference TRBV7-9 and TRBJ1-4): DTGVSQNPRHKITKRGQNVTFRCDPISEHNRLYWYRQTLGQGPEFLTYFQNEAQLEKSRLLSDRFSAERPKGSFSTLEIQRTEQGDSAMYLCASSLLGTGDEKLFFGSGTQLSVL.

This rearrangement joins TRBV7-9 to TRBJ1-1, with D possibly being TRBD1 (5 bases). The CDR3 is made up of 15 amino acids. V lost 5 bases, J lost 4 bases, and 17 bases lay in between. The germline V gene encodes CDR1 SEHNR and CDR2 FQNEAQ (reference sequence). The CDR3 spells CASSPGEGVITEAFF. CDR3 nucleotide sequence: TGTGCCAGCAGCCCAGGTGAAGGGGTGATCACTGAAGCTTTCTTT.

The gene calls are TRBV7-9 and TRBJ2-4, with 10 bases that match TRBD1. Germline V gene sequence: CDR1 SEHNR, CDR2 FQNEAQ (reference sequence). V lost 5 bases and J lost 4; bases outside the gene matches: 5. This CDR3 has 15 residues. CDR3 sequence reads: CASSPLGQGKNIQYF. In nucleotides, the CDR3 is TGTGCCAGCAGCCCCTTGGGACAGGGGAAAAACATTCAGTACTTC.

This clone was observed a single time. Different DNA sequences within this sample yield the same CDR3. This chain uses TRBV6-5 with TRBJ2-7, with D tentatively TRBD2 (6 bases). The CDR3 runs 14 residues. The germline CDR1 and CDR2 sequences are MNHEY and SVGAGI. The V end lost 4 bases, the J end lost 4 bases, and 14 bases lay between the germline ends. CDR3 protein: CASSSGGPGYEQYF. CDR3 nucleotides: TGTGCCAGCAGTTCCGGAGGGCCCGGGTACGAGCAGTACTTC.